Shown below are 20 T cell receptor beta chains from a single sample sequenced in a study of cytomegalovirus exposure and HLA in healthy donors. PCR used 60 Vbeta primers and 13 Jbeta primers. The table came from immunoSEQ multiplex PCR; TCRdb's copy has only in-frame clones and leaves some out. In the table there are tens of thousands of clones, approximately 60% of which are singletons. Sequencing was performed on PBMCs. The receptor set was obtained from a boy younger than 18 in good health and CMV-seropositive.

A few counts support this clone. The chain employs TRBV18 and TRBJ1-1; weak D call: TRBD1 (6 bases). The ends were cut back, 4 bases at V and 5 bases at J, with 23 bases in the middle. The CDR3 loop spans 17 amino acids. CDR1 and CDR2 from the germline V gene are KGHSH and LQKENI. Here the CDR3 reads CASSLGYRVGLGTEAFF. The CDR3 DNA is TGTGCCAGCTCACTGGGCTACAGGGTAGGATTGGGAACTGAAGCTTTCTTT.

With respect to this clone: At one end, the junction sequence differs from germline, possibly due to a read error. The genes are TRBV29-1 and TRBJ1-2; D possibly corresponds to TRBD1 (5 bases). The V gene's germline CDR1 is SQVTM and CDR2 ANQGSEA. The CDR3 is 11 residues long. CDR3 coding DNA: TGCAGCGTCCAGGTATCGCGGGGCTACCCCTTC. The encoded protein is CSVQVSRGYPF.

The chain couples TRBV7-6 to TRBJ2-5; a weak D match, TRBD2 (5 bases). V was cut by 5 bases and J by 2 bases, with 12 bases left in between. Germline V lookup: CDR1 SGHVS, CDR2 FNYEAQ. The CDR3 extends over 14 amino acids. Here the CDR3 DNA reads TGTGCCAGCAGCGCGACCGGGAATCAAGAGACCCAGTACTTC. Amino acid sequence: CASSATGNQETQYF.

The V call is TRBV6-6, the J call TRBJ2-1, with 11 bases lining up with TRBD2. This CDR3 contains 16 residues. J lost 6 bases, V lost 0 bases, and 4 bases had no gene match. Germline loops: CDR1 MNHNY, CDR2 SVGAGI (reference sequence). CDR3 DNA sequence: TGTGCCAGCAGTTACTCTAGCGGGGGGGCGGGCAATGAGCAGTTCTTC. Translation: CASSYSSGGAGNEQFF.

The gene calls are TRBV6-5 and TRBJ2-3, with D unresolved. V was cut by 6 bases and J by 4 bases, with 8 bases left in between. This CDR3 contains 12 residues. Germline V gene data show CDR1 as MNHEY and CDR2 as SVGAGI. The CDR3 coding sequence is TGTGCCAGCAGGCCGACACCAGATACGCAGTATTTT. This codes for CASRPTPDTQYF.

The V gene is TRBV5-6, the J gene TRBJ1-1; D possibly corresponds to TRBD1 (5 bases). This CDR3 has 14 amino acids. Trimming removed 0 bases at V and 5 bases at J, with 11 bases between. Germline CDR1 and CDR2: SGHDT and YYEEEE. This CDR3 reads CASSLGGVSTEAFF. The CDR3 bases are TGTGCCAGCAGCTTGGGGGGGGTGAGTACTGAAGCTTTCTTT. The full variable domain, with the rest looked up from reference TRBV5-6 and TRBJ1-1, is DAGVTQSPTHLIKTRGQQVTLRCSPKSGHDTVSWYQQALGQGPQFIFQYYEEEERQRGNFPDRFSGHQFPNYSSELNVNALLLGDSALYLCASSLGGVSTEAFFGQGTRLTVV.

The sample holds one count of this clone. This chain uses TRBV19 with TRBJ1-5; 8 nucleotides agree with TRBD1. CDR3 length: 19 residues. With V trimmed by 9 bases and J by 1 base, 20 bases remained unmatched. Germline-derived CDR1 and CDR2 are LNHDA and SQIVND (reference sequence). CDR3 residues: CARSPKRQGIRASNQPQHF. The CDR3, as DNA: TGTGCCAGAAGCCCAAAGAGACAGGGGATCCGGGCCAGCAATCAGCCCCAGCATTTT.

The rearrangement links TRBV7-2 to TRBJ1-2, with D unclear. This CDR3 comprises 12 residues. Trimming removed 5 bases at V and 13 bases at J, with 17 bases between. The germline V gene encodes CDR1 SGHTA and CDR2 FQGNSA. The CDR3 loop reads CASSLRVSTFTF. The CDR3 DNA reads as TGTGCCAGCAGCCTGAGGGTATCCACCTTCACCTTC. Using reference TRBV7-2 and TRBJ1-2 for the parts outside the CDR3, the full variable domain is GAGVSQSPSNKVTEKGKDVELRCDPISGHTALYWYRQSLGQGLEFLIYFQGNSAPDKSGLPSDRFSAERTGGSVSTLTIQRTQQEDSAVYLCASSLRVSTFTFGSGTRLTVV.

The CDR3 loop reads CASSLGGATNEKLFF. The CDR3 region has the DNA TGCGCCAGCAGCTTGGGCGGGGCAACTAATGAAAAACTGTTTTTT. The chain is built from TRBV5-1 and TRBJ1-4; D gene ambiguous. This CDR3 has 15 residues. Trimming removed 0 bases from V and 0 bases from J, with 6 bases in between. Per the germline V gene, CDR1 is SGHRS and CDR2 is YFSETQ.

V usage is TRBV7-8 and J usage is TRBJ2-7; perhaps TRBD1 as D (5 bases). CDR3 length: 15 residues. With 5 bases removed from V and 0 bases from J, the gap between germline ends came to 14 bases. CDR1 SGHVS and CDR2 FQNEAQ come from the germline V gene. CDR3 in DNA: TGTGCCAGCAGCCCCGTTACAGGTCTCTCCTACGAGCAGTACTTC. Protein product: CASSPVTGLSYEQYF.

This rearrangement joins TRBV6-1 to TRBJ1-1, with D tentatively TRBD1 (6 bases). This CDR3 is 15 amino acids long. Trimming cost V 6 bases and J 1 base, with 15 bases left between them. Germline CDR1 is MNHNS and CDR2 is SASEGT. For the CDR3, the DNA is TGTGCCAGCAGCCAAAGGGGGAGGGGGAACACTGAAGCTTTCTTT. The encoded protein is CASSQRGRGNTEAFF.

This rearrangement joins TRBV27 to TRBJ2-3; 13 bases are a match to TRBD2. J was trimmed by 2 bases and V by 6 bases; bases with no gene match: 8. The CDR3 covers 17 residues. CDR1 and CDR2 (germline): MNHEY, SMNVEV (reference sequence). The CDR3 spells CASRALGLAGYTDTQYF. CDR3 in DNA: TGTGCCAGCAGGGCCCTGGGACTAGCGGGGTACACAGATACGCAGTATTTT.

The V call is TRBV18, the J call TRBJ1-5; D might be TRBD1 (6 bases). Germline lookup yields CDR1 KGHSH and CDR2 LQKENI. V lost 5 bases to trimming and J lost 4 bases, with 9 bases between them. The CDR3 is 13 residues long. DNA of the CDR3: TGTGCCAGCTCAACCACAGGGAATCAGCCCCAGCATTTT. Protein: CASSTTGNQPQHF.

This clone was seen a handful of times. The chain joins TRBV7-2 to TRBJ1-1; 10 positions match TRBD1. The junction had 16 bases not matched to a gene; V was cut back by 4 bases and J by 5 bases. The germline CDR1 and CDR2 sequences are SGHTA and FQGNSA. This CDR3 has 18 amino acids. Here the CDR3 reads CASSSLRQGAMRWTEAFF. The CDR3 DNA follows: TGTGCCAGCAGCTCCCTTCGACAGGGGGCAATGAGATGGACTGAAGCTTTCTTT.

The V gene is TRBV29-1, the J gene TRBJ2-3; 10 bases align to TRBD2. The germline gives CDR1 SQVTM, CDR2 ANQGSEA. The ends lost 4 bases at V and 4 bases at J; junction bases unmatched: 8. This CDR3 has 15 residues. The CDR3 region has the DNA TGCAGCGTTGTCCCGGGACTAGCGTCCCCAGATACGCAGTATTTT. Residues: CSVVPGLASPDTQYF.

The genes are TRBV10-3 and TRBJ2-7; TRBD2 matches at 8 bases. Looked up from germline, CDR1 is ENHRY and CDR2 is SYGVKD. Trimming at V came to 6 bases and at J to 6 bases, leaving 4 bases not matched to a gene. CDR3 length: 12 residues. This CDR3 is CAIRAGEGEQYF. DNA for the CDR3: TGTGCCATCAGAGCGGGAGAAGGCGAGCAGTACTTC.

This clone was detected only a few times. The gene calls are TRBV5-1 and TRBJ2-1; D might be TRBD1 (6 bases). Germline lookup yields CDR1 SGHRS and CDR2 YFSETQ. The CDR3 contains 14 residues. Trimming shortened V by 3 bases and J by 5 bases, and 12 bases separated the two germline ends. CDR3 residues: CASSSQGPHNEQFF. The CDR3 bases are TGCGCCAGCAGCTCGCAGGGGCCCCACAATGAGCAGTTCTTC. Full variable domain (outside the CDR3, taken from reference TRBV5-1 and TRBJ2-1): KAGVTQTPRYLIKTRGQQVTLSCSPISGHRSVSWYQQTPGQGLQFLFEYFSETQRNKGNFPGRFSGRQFSNSRSEMNVSTLELGDSALYLCASSSQGPHNEQFFGPGTRLTVL.

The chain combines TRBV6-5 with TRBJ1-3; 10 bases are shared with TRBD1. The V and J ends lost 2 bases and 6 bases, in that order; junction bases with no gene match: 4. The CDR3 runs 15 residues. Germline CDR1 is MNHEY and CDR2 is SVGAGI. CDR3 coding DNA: TGTGCCAGCAGTTACGGGACAGGGGTCGAAAACACCATATATTTT. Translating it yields CASSYGTGVENTIYF.

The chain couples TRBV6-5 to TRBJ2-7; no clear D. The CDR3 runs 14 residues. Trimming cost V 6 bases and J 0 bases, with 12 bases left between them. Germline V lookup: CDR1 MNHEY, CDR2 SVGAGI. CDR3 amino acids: CASSRQRYSYEQYF. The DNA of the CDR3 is TGTGCCAGCAGCCGCCAGCGCTACTCCTACGAGCAGTACTTC.

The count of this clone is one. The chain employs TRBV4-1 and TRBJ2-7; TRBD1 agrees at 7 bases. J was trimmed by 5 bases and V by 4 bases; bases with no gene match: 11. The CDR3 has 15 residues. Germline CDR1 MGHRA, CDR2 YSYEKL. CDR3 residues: CASSPRYGQDNEQYF. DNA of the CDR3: TGCGCCAGCAGCCCTCGTTACGGACAGGACAACGAGCAGTACTTC.